The clone carrying this T cell receptor beta chain was seen repeatedly, ten times or more. As yet, its antigen is unknown. These data originate in a study of blood T cells in healthy people across ages. Study-wide points: Roughly linear declines in TCR beta diversity per million T cells occurred with age.

Next came a second PCR, run for about 7 to 12 cycles, which used a sample-barcoded 5' primer along with a J-beta primer mix. All samples yielded 3 million or more CDR3-containing paired-end reads. TCRdb processed the 5' RACE reads anew with MiXCR; each CDR3 protein has one entry. The repertoire includes nearly 800,000 distinct CDR3 sequences, roughly three fifths of them detected once, and roughly 24% sits in the top ten. The sequence derives from a man between 35 and 55 years old in good health. The material sequenced was blood.

The CDR3: CASSLGQRSLNYGYTF. CDR3 sequence (DNA): TGCGCCAGCAGCTTGGGTCAGCGTTCGCTTAACTATGGCTACACCTTC. The chain joins TRBV5-1 to TRBJ1-2; D is unclear. The V end lost 0 bases, the J end lost 1 base, and 13 bases lay between the germline ends. This CDR3 has 16 residues. Per the germline V gene, CDR1 is SGHRS and CDR2 is YFSETQ. Full variable domain (outside the CDR3, taken from reference TRBV5-1 and TRBJ1-2): KAGVTQTPRYLIKTRGQQVTLSCSPISGHRSVSWYQQTPGQGLQFLFEYFSETQRNKGNFPGRFSGRQFSNSRSEMNVSTLELGDSALYLCASSLGQRSLNYGYTFGSGTRLTVV.